This T cell receptor (beta chain) came from a study of T cell responses to AZD1222 COVID-19 vaccine (dated by TCRdb to the early 2020s). Context from the whole study: A total of more than 230 trial participants underwent TCR sequencing, of whom nearly 210 had received two doses of AZD1222 and roughly 26 had received two doses of the MenACWY control vaccine. Trial participants were enrolled into age subgroups of 18-55, 56-69 and 70-plus years, which contained approximately 150, 30 and 60 TCR-sequenced participants, respectively.

Beyond this particular receptor, the publication reports: Participants were mostly white British and included more females than males, and it was suggested by the authors that clonal diversity may have been underestimated. Vaccine-associated CD4 TCRs spanned the whole spike protein, with dominant responses in regions 160-218 and 743-854. Conclusions about previously exposed vaccinees are limited because only 6 or 7 AZD1222 recipients were SARS-CoV-2 seropositive at baseline. A significant rise in spike-specific TCR breadth and depth was observed after two AZD1222 doses relative to day 0 and relative to MenACWY recipients. No day 14 peak-response samples were available, so repertoires were characterized only after the peak T cell response. The 56-69-year group was small, and its depth increase did not reach significance, likely because of low power. Reportedly, close to half of the unique spike-specific TCRs recognized epitopes lying outside the regions that are mutated in the B.1.351 and B.1.1.7 variants.

The CDR3 regions of human TCRbeta chains were subjected to immunosequencing. In the paper's pipeline: Repertoire TCRs were checked for matches against a reference library of SARS-CoV-2-specific TCRs that had been generated using the MIRA antigen-specificity platform. Breadth meant the fraction of unique TCRs that were SARS-CoV-2-associated, whereas depth meant the fraction of total T cells that were SARS-CoV-2-associated. Using the MIRA data, every spike-specific TCR was mapped to the spike region that the TCR reacted to and assigned to either a CD4 or a CD8 class. Log10-transformed breadth and depth values were compared by one-way ANOVA with Sidak's multiple comparisons tests. Here the immuneACCESS table is served through TCRdb, limited to in-frame sequences with V and J called. Missing clones are a known gap in these copies; in checked studies unresolved V genes cover under half, and the rest lacks a known reason. V and J calls and clone size are copied from that table; D and trimming were computed from the DNA. Counted in this sample were about 98,000 clones; just over 85% of them appeared once. The top ten clonotypes cover about 9.4% of the sample.

The time point label, as the study defines it: baseline before first vaccination. This specimen's treatment or condition label, interpreted: meningococcal conjugate vaccine given as trial control. Samples from vaccinated people were obtained from the UK trials COV001 and COV002, which included a single-blind randomized controlled phase 2/3 trial of AZD1222 (ChAdOx1 nCoV-19) in healthy adults. For TCRbeta chain sequencing, PBMC samples from trial participants were taken at day 0 and at day 28 after the second dose. As regards this clone: This receptor's antigen is unknown. No base quality information exists; no much larger clone differs at one position.

Measured from the cysteine to the phenylalanine, the CDR3 is 14 residues long. The only DNA kept is the CDR3, 42 bases in frame from the first base. From the germline V gene, CDR1 is MNHNS and CDR2 is SASEGT. The junction carries 9 bases between V and J, which are trimmed by 3 bases and 1 base respectively. The specimen comprised peripheral blood, sampled on day 0 of MenACWY control vaccination. The chain joins TRBV6-1 to TRBJ1-2; TRBD1 is perhaps the D gene, given 6 matching bases. The TCR comes from an adult in good health. The nucleotide sequence reads TGTGCCAGCAGTGACCAACAGGGTAACTATGGCTACACCTTC. It specifies CASSDQQGNYGYTF.